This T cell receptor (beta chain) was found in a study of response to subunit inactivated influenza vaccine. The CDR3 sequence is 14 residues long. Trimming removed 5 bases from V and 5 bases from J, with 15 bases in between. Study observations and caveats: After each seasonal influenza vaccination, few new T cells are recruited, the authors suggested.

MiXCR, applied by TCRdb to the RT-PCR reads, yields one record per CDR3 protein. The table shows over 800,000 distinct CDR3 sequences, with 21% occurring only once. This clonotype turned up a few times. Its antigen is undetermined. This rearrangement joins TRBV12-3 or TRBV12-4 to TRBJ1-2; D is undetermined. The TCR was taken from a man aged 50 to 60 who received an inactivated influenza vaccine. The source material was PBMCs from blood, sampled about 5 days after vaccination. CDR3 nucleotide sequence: TGTGCCAGCAGTCGAAAACACGGGGAATATGGCTACACCTTC. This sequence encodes CASSRKHGEYGYTF.